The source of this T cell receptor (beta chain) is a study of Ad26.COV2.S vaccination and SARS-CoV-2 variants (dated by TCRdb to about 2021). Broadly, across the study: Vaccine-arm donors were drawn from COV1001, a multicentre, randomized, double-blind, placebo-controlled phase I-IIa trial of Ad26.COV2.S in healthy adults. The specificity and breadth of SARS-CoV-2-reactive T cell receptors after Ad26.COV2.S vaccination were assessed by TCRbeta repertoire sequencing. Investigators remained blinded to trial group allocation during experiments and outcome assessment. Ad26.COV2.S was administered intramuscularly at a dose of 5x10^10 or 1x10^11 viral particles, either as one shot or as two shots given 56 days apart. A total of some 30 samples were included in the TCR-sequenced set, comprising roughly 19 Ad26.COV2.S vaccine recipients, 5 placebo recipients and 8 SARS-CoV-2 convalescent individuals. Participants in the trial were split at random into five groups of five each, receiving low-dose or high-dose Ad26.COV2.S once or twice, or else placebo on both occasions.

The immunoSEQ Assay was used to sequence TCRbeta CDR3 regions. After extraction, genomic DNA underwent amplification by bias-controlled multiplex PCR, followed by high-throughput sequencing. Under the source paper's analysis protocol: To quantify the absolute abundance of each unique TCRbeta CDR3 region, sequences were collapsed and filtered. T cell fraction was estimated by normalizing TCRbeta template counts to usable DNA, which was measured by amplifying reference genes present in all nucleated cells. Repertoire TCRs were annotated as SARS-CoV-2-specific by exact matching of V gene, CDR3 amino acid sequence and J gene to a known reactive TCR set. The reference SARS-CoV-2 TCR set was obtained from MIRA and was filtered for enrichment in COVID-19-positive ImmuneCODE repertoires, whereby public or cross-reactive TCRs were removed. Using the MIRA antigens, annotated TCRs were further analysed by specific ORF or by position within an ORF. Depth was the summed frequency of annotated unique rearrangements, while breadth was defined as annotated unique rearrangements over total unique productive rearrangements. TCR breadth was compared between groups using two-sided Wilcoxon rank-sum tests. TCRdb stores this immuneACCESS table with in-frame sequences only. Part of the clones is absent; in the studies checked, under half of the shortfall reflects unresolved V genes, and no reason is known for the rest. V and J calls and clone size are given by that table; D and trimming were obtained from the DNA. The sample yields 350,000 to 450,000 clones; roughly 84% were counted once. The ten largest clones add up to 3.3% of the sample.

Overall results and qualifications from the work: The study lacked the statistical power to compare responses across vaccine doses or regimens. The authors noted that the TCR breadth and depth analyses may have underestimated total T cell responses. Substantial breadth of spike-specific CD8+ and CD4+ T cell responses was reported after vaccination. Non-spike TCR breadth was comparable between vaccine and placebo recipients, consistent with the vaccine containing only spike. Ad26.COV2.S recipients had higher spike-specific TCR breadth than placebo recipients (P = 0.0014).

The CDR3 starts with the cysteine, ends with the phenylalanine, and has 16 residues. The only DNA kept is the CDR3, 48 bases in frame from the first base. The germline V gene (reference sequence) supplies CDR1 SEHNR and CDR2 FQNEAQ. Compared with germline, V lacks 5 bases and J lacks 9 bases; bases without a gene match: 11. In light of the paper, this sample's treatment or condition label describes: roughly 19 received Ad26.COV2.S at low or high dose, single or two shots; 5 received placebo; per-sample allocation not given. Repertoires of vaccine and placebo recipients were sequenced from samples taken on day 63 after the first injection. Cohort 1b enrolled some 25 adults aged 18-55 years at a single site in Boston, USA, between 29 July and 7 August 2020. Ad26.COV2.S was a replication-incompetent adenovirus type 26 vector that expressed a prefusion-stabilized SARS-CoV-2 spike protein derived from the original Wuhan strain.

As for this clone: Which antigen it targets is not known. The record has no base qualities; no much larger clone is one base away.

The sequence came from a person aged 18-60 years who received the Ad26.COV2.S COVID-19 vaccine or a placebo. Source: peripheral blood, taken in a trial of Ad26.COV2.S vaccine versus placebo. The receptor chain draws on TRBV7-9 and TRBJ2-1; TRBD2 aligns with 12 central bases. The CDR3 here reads CASSQPSSGGAGEQFF. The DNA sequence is TGTGCCAGCAGCCAGCCATCTAGCGGGGGGGCCGGTGAGCAGTTCTTC.